This T cell receptor beta chain was observed in a study of shared clonotypes between healthy human individuals. On the study more broadly: The cohort comprised a couple of women and a few men. Their ages spanned 18 to 49 years.

Whole-study results and caveats: Only blood samples were collected, and tissue repertoires likely differ.

This CDR3 has 17 residues. Germline V gives CDR1 LNHDA, CDR2 SQIVND (reference sequence). The J segment lost 4 bases and the V segment lost 5 bases, leaving 12 bases of the junction unmatched. Each PCR replicate run on unsorted PBMC took in around 290 ng DNA, tens of thousands of T cell genomes. Under the authors' procedure: Filtering differed for immunoSEQ, which gave only junction sequences without quality scores. Produced via immunoSEQ multiplex PCR; TCRdb's table is partial and in-frame only. V and J calls and clone size follow that table, whereas D and trimming were derived from the DNA. The table lists some 480,000 clones, 79% of them singletons. Comments on this clone: No antigen is known for it.

The chain carries TRBV19 and TRBJ2-1; 9 bases fit TRBD1. Material for sequencing was PBMCs. The sequence derives from a woman between 40 and 50 years old in good health. Some clones in this sample may be carry-over from other donors' samples. The CDR3 here is CASSAREGQGAYNEQFF. CDR3 coding DNA: TGTGCCAGTAGTGCCAGGGAGGGACAGGGCGCTTACAATGAGCAGTTCTTC.